The clone carrying this T cell receptor beta chain was recorded many times. Its antigen is as yet unknown. The data originate from a study of molecular identifiers for immune sequencing clone quantification. Study outcomes and limitations: Highly expanded clone sizes could end up underestimated if a barcode were shared by identical TCR molecules. Whereas clones above 20 RNA copies held under 1% of naive-cell molecules, they held over 98% of effector molecules.

TCRdb recomputed calls from the PCR reads with MiXCR, one row per CDR3 protein. This sample has some 89,000 distinct CDR3 sequences, with approximately 24% found just once. CDR1 and CDR2 from the germline V gene are DFQATT and SNEGSKA (reference sequence). Trimming left V 1 base short and J 3 bases short, with 10 bases between. The CDR3 totals 13 residues. Sorted naive CD8 T cells, roughly 17,000 to 1,100,000, were sequenced from 10%, 30% or 50% RNA. Sorting recovered naive CD8 T cells on a CD8+CD4-CCR7+CD45RA+ profile. The rearrangement links TRBV20-1 to TRBJ2-7, with unresolved D. This receptor was taken from a human donor in good health. Some libraries in this study had Jurkat cell RNA spiked in. Material: naive CD8+ T cells from blood, with Jurkat cell RNA spiked in. This sample's subset: FACS-sorted CD8+CD4-CCR7+CD45RA+ naive T cells. DNA of the CDR3: TGCAGTGCTAGAGGCAGGCTAAACTACGAGCAGTACTTC. The encoded protein is CSARGRLNYEQYF.